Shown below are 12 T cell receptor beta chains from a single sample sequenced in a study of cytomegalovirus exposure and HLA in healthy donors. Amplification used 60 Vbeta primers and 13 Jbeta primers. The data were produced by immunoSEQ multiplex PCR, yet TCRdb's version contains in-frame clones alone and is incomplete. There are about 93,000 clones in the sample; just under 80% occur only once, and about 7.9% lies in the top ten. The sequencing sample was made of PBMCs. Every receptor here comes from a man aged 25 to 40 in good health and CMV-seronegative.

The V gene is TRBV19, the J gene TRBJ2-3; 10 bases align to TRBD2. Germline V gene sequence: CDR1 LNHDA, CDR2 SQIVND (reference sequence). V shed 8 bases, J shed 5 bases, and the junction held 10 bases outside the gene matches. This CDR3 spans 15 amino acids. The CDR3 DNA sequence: TGTGCCAGTTGGTCTAGCGGGAGCGGAGGAGATACGCAGTATTTT. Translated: CASWSSGSGGDTQYF.

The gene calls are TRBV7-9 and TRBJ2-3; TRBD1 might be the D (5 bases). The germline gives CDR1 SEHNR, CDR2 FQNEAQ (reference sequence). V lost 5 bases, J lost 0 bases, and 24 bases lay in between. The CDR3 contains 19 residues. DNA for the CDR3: TGTGCCAGCAGCAGGGCCCCACACGCGACAGACATGAGCACAGATACGCAGTATTTT. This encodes CASSRAPHATDMSTDTQYF.

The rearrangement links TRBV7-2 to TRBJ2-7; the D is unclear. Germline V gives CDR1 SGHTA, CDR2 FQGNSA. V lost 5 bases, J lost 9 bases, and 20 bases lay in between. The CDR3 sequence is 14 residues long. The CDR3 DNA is TGTGCCAGCAGCGGTCCCCCCCCCTCATCGAGGCAGTACTTC. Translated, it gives CASSGPPPSSRQYF. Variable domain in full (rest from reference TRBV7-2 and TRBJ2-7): GAGVSQSPSNKVTEKGKDVELRCDPISGHTALYWYRQSLGQGLEFLIYFQGNSAPDKSGLPSDRFSAERTGGSVSTLTIQRTQQEDSAVYLCASSGPPPSSRQYFGPGTRLTVT.

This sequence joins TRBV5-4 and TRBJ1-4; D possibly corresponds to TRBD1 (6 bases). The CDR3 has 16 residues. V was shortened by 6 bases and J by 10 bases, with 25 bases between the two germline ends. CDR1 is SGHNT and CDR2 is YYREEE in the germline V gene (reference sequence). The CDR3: CASTRDGGGSQGKLFF. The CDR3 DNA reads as TGTGCCAGCACTCGGGATGGGGGGGGCTCGCAGGGAAAACTGTTTTTT.

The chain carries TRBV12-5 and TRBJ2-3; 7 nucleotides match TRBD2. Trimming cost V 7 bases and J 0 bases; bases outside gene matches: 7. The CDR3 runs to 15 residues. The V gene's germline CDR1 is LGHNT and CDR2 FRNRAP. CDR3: CASVTSGASTDTQYF. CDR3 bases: TGTGCTAGTGTTACCAGCGGGGCCAGCACAGATACGCAGTATTTT.

The CDR3 coding sequence is TGTGCCAGCAGCGACCATGCCCCCAGCTCCTATAATTCACCCCTCCACTTT. Translating it yields CASSDHAPSSYNSPLHF. The chain carries TRBV9 and TRBJ1-6; D remains ambiguous. The ends were cut back, 3 bases at V and 0 bases at J, with 13 bases in the middle. Germline CDR1 and CDR2: SGDLS and YYNGEE. CDR3 length equals 17 residues.

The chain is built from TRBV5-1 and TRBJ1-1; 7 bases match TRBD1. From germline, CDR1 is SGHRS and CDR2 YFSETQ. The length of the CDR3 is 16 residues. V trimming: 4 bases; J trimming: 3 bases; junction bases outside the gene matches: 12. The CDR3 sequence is CASSNRRQGGDTEAFF. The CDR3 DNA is TGCGCCAGCAGCAATCGGCGACAGGGTGGAGACACTGAAGCTTTCTTT.

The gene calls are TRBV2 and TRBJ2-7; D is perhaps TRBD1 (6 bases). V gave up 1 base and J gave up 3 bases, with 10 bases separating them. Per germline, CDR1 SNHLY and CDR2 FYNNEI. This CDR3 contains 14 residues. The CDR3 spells CASSEETGYYEQYF. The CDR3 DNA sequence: TGTGCCAGCAGTGAAGAGACAGGCTACTACGAGCAGTACTTC.

The CDR3 bases are TGTGCCAGCAGCTCCAGACAGAGTCGATATGGCTACACCTTC. Its protein product is CASSSRQSRYGYTF. The chain is built from TRBV7-3 and TRBJ1-2, with D tentatively TRBD1 (5 bases). V lost 4 bases and J 5 bases, leaving 14 bases between the germline ends. The CDR3 covers 14 residues. The germline gives CDR1 SGHTA, CDR2 FQGTGA.

The CDR3 loop reads CASSLISGPDNEQFF. The DNA for the CDR3 is TGTGCCAGCAGCTTGATCTCTGGGCCCGACAATGAGCAGTTCTTC. The chain combines TRBV5-8 with TRBJ2-1; no definite D call. There are 15 residues in the CDR3. The germline gives CDR1 SGHTS, CDR2 YDEGEE. V lost 1 base to trimming and J lost 5 bases, with 13 bases between them.

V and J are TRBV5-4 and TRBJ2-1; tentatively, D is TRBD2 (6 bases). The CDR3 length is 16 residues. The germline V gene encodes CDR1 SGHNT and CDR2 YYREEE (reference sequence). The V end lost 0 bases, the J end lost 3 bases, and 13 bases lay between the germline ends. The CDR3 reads CASSLGAGRDYNEQFF. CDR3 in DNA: TGTGCCAGCAGCTTGGGGGCGGGAAGAGACTACAATGAGCAGTTCTTC.

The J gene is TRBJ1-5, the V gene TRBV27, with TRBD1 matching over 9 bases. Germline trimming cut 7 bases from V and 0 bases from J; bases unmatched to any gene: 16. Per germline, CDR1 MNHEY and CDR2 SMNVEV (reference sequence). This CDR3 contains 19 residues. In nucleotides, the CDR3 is TGTGCCAGCAAAAGGGACAGGGTCCCCAGGAAATATAGCAATCAGCCCCAGCATTTT. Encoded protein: CASKRDRVPRKYSNQPQHF.